This T cell receptor beta chain stems from a study of blood T cell repertoires in COVID-19. This CDR3 is 14 amino acids long. V lost 5 bases, J lost 7 bases, and 18 bases lay in between. Germline V gene data show CDR1 as SGHTA and CDR2 as FQGNSA. Per the study methods: Reference gene primer amplification yielded estimated nucleated cell counts. Clones were read by immunoSEQ multiplex PCR, and TCRdb kept only the in-frame ones, dropping some. The DNA gave D and trimming, while V, J and clone size come from that table. Among 100,000 or so clones listed, approximately 86% were seen once. The chain links TRBV7-2 to TRBJ2-7; tentatively, D is TRBD1 (6 bases). The sequence was collected from a woman aged 70 to 79 with active or convalescent COVID-19. The specimen was peripheral blood. This CDR3 is CASSQRGGQGEQYF. The CDR3 DNA sequence: TGTGCCAGCAGCCAGAGGGGCGGTCAGGGGGAGCAGTACTTC.